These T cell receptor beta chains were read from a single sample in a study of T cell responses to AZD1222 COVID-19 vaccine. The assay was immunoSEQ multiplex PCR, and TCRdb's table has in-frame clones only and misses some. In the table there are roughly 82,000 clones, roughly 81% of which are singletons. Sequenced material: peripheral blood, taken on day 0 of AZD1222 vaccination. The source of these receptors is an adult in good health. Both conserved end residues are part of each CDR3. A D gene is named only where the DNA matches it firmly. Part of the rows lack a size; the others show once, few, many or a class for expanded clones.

cdr3_nt: TGTGCCAGTGCAAGGGGGACCCACACTGAAGCTTTCTTT
cdr3_aa: CASARGTHTEAFF
v_call: TRBV19
clone_size: .
j_call: TRBJ1-1
d_call: .

cdr3_nt: TGTGCCAGCACCGTCGACAGGAGTGGCTACACCTTC
cdr3_aa: CASTVDRSGYTF
v_call: TRBV5-4
clone_size: .
j_call: TRBJ1-2
d_call: .

cdr3_nt: TGCAGTGCGGAGCGAGAGGAGACCCAGTACTTC
cdr3_aa: CSAEREETQYF
v_call: TRBV20-1
clone_size: few
j_call: TRBJ2-5
d_call: .

cdr3_nt: TGTGCCAGCAGTTTAGGGGGGCGGCCCCAGCATTTT
cdr3_aa: CASSLGGRPQHF
v_call: TRBV28
clone_size: .
j_call: TRBJ1-5
d_call: .

cdr3_nt: TGTGCCAGCAGTCCGCAACGGCAGGGAACTGGAAACACCATATATTTT
cdr3_aa: CASSPQRQGTGNTIYF
v_call: TRBV9
clone_size: .
j_call: TRBJ1-3
d_call: .

cdr3_nt: TGTGCCAGCAGCGTAGCAGGGGGAGGCTCTGGAAACACCATATATTTT
cdr3_aa: CASSVAGGGSGNTIYF
v_call: TRBV9
clone_size: .
j_call: TRBJ1-3
d_call: TRBD1

cdr3_nt: TGTGCCAGCAGCTTAATGGCCGGGACAGGGGACGGCTACACCTTC
cdr3_aa: CASSLMAGTGDGYTF
v_call: TRBV7-3
clone_size: .
j_call: TRBJ1-2
d_call: TRBD1

cdr3_nt: TGTGCCAGCAGCCCGGACAGTTATCAGCCCCAGCATTTT
cdr3_aa: CASSPDSYQPQHF
v_call: TRBV6-5
clone_size: .
j_call: TRBJ1-5
d_call: .

cdr3_nt: TGTGCCTGGAGTCGCTCGAGGACAGGGTTCTCTAATGAGCAGTTCTTC
cdr3_aa: CAWSRSRTGFSNEQFF
v_call: TRBV30
clone_size: .
j_call: TRBJ2-1
d_call: TRBD1

cdr3_nt: TGTGCCAGCAGCCATACTAGCGGGGGGGCAAGTGATACGCAGTATTTT
cdr3_aa: CASSHTSGGASDTQYF
v_call: TRBV7-9
clone_size: .
j_call: TRBJ2-3
d_call: TRBD2

cdr3_nt: TGTGCCAGCAGTTACTCGACGGTCTATAATTCACCCCTCCACTTT
cdr3_aa: CASSYSTVYNSPLHF
v_call: TRBV6-5
clone_size: .
j_call: TRBJ1-6
d_call: .

cdr3_nt: TGTGCCAGCAGCCCCTCCCGGACAGGAGGGAATCAGCCCCAGCATTTT
cdr3_aa: CASSPSRTGGNQPQHF
v_call: TRBV27
clone_size: once
j_call: TRBJ1-5
d_call: TRBD1

cdr3_nt: TGTGCCAGCAGGAAGACAGCCGAGGGTCAGCCCCAGCATTTT
cdr3_aa: CASRKTAEGQPQHF
v_call: TRBV2
clone_size: .
j_call: TRBJ1-5
d_call: .

cdr3_nt: TGTGCCAGCAGCCGTCGGACAGGGGGCGTTCATAATGAAAAACTGTTTTTT
cdr3_aa: CASSRRTGGVHNEKLFF
v_call: TRBV7-9
clone_size: .
j_call: TRBJ1-4
d_call: TRBD1

cdr3_nt: TGCAGCGTTGATAGGGGGTTAGGTACGCAGTATTTT
cdr3_aa: CSVDRGLGTQYF
v_call: TRBV29-1
clone_size: .
j_call: TRBJ2-3
d_call: .

cdr3_nt: TGTGCCAGCAGCCAGGGACAGGAGTATCAGCCCCAGCATTTT
cdr3_aa: CASSQGQEYQPQHF
v_call: TRBV7-8
clone_size: .
j_call: TRBJ1-5
d_call: TRBD1

cdr3_nt: TGTGCCAGTAGTATAGCCCGGGCAGCGGGGGCTCAAGAGACCCAGTACTTC
cdr3_aa: CASSIARAAGAQETQYF
v_call: TRBV19
clone_size: .
j_call: TRBJ2-5
d_call: TRBD2

cdr3_nt: TGTGCCAGCAAAACAGGGGGAGGCGGTACGGCCAAAAACATTCAGTACTTC
cdr3_aa: CASKTGGGGTAKNIQYF
v_call: TRBV5-4
clone_size: .
j_call: TRBJ2-4
d_call: TRBD1

cdr3_nt: TGCAGCGTTGAAGTCAACCATTACGAGCAGTACTTC
cdr3_aa: CSVEVNHYEQYF
v_call: TRBV29-1
clone_size: .
j_call: TRBJ2-7
d_call: .

cdr3_nt: TGTGCCACCAGTGATTCAGGGAAGGGAGACAATCAGCCCCAGCATTTT
cdr3_aa: CATSDSGKGDNQPQHF
v_call: TRBV24-1
clone_size: .
j_call: TRBJ1-5
d_call: .

cdr3_nt: TGTGCCAGCAGTACCCTGGGCTCATGGGGCTACACCTTC
cdr3_aa: CASSTLGSWGYTF
v_call: TRBV2
clone_size: .
j_call: TRBJ1-2
d_call: .

cdr3_nt: TGTGCCAGCAGCCGGGAGGGTTATTACAATGTGGAGCAGTTCTTC
cdr3_aa: CASSREGYYNVEQFF
v_call: TRBV7-3
clone_size: .
j_call: TRBJ2-1
d_call: TRBD2

cdr3_nt: TGTGCCAGTAGTATTTCACAGGGTAGCAATCAGCCCCAGCATTTT
cdr3_aa: CASSISQGSNQPQHF
v_call: TRBV19
clone_size: .
j_call: TRBJ1-5
d_call: .

cdr3_nt: TGTGCCACCAGTGATCCCCAGGGTTCGGGCGAAAAACTGTTTTTT
cdr3_aa: CATSDPQGSGEKLFF
v_call: TRBV24-1
clone_size: .
j_call: TRBJ1-4
d_call: .

cdr3_nt: TGTGCCACAGAAGGAGTTAATGAGCAGTTCTTC
cdr3_aa: CATEGVNEQFF
v_call: TRBV24-1
clone_size: .
j_call: TRBJ2-1
d_call: .

cdr3_nt: TGCGCCAGCAGCCCGACACCCTCTAGCGGGAAAGACAATGAGCAGTTCTTC
cdr3_aa: CASSPTPSSGKDNEQFF
v_call: TRBV4-1
clone_size: .
j_call: TRBJ2-1
d_call: TRBD2

cdr3_nt: TGTGCCAGCAGCGTTCAGGGACGCGGGAGTTCACCCCTCCACTTT
cdr3_aa: CASSVQGRGSSPLHF
v_call: TRBV9
clone_size: .
j_call: TRBJ1-6
d_call: .

cdr3_nt: TGTGCCATCACCAACCGGGGGGGAGAGACAACAGATACGCAGTATTTT
cdr3_aa: CAITNRGGETTDTQYF
v_call: TRBV10-3
clone_size: once
j_call: TRBJ2-3
d_call: TRBD2

cdr3_nt: TGTGCCAGCAGTTTAGGGCGCGCAGCTAACTATGGCTACACCTTC
cdr3_aa: CASSLGRAANYGYTF
v_call: TRBV28
clone_size: once
j_call: TRBJ1-2
d_call: .

cdr3_nt: TGTGCCAGCAGTTACGTGGACAGTGCACCCTACGAGCAGTACTTC
cdr3_aa: CASSYVDSAPYEQYF
v_call: TRBV6-5
clone_size: .
j_call: TRBJ2-7
d_call: .

cdr3_nt: TGTGCCAGCAGCTTCGGGGGCCAGCCCCAGCATTTT
cdr3_aa: CASSFGGQPQHF
v_call: TRBV7-2
clone_size: .
j_call: TRBJ1-5
d_call: .

cdr3_nt: TGCGCCAGCAACCTGGGGGGTACCGGGGAGCTGTTTTTT
cdr3_aa: CASNLGGTGELFF
v_call: TRBV5-1
clone_size: few
j_call: TRBJ2-2
d_call: .

cdr3_nt: TGTGCCAGCAGCTCGGACAGGGCCTCCTACGAGCAGTACTTC
cdr3_aa: CASSSDRASYEQYF
v_call: TRBV5-5
clone_size: .
j_call: TRBJ2-7
d_call: TRBD1

cdr3_nt: TGTGCCAGCAGCTTGGGGAACCTCTATGGCTACACCTTC
cdr3_aa: CASSLGNLYGYTF
v_call: TRBV7-9
clone_size: .
j_call: TRBJ1-2
d_call: .

cdr3_nt: TGTGCTAGCAGCCGGGGGCGGGGCGGGGGCCACGAGCAGTACTTC
cdr3_aa: CASSRGRGGGHEQYF
v_call: TRBV7-7
clone_size: .
j_call: TRBJ2-7
d_call: .